Reported below is one T cell receptor beta chain. The data were obtained in a study of T cell changes during pregnancy in multiple sclerosis. Measured with immunoSEQ multiplex PCR; TCRdb has only the in-frame clones, and not every one. The sample includes more than 45,000 clones, 93% of them seen just once. The length of the CDR3 is 15 residues. V gave up 0 bases and J gave up 4 bases; unmatched junction bases: 6. CDR1 MGHRA and CDR2 YSYEKL come from the germline V gene. The chain joins TRBV4-1 to TRBJ2-7; 7 bases are a match to TRBD1. The source was CD8+ T cells from peripheral blood mononuclear cells, collected in the second trimester of pregnancy. The receptor was isolated from a female donor with multiple sclerosis, enrolled in a pregnancy study. CDR3 sequence: CASSQDGGRGYEQYF. Written as DNA, the CDR3 is TGCGCCAGCAGCCAAGATGGTGGCAGGGGGTACGAGCAGTACTTC.